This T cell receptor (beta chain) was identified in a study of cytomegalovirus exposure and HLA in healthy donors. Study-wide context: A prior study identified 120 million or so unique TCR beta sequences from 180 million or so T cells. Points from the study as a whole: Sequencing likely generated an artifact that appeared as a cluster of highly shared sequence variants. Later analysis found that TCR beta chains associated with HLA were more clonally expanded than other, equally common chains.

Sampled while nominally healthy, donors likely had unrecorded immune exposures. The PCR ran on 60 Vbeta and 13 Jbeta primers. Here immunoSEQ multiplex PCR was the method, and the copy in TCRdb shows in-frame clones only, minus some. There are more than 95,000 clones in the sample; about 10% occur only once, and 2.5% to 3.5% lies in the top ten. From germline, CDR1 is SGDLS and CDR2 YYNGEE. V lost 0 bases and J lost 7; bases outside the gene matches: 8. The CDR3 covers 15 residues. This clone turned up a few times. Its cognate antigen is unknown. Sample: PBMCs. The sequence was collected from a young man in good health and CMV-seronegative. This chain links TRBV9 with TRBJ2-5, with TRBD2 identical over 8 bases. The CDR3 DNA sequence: TGTGCCAGCAGCGTAGCGGGGGGGCTGGGGGGGACCCAGTACTTC. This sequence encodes CASSVAGGLGGTQYF.